This T cell receptor (beta chain) was found in a study of T-cell reconstitution after alpha-beta-depleted transplantation in children (dated by TCRdb to the mid-2010s). For the study in its entirety: T-cell immune reconstitution after TCRalphabeta/CD19-depleted allogeneic hematopoietic cell transplantation in children was quantitatively tracked in the study by means of TCR repertoire profiling. Beyond this particular receptor, the publication reports: The apparently early recovery of alphabetaT-cell counts about two months after transplant reportedly depended on only several hundred rapidly expanded clones that came from non-depleted graft cells. In some patients, high TCRbeta diversity at day 60 was attributed to recipient T cells and intrathymic progenitors that had survived conditioning. Hyperexpanded clone frequencies declined over subsequent months; after one year, T-cell counts and TCRbeta diversity were mostly attributed to newly produced T cells.

The CDR3 holds 13 amino acids from the cysteine to the phenylalanine. CDR3 DNA is the only sequence kept; it has 39 bases, read in frame from the first base. V drops 8 bases and J drops 5 bases, leaving 12 bases in between. The germline V gene (reference sequence) provides CDR1 WNHNN and CDR2 SYGVQD. In this sample, this clonotype turned up many times. Its antigen is not yet known. Per-nucleotide qualities are absent, and no much larger clonotype sits a single base away. The method behind the library was PCR. For sequencing, an Illumina HiSeq 2500 was employed. TCR library preparation used molecular barcoding, with unique molecular identifiers applied to normalize quantification of the TCRbeta repertoire. Clones were called with MiXCR by TCRdb after fastp trimmed the public reads at Q25, and only in-frame beta chains were retained. Records with the same CDR3 protein are collapsed into one entry carrying the most frequent genes and DNA. In all, the sample holds some 840,000 distinct CDR3 sequences, and about 15% of those were seen once. The ten largest account for approximately 5% of the sample.

The sample's treatment or condition label, in plain terms: allogeneic hematopoietic cell transplantation with graft depleted of TCRalphabeta T cells and CD19 B cells. The transplant recipients were children given TCRalphabeta/CD19-depleted allogeneic hematopoietic cell grafts. The specimen comprised PBMCs, mostly from graft donor cells, sampled 360 days after TCRalphabeta/CD19-depleted stem cell transplant. This chain joins TRBV10-1 to TRBJ2-2, with the D gene uncertain. The TCR was taken from a male patient younger than 18 who had a stem cell transplant for acute lymphoblastic leukemia, so the T cells may come from the graft donor. The encoded CDR3 is CASQKGGTGELFF. At the DNA level, the sequence is TGCGCCAGCCAGAAGGGCGGAACCGGGGAGCTGTTTTTT.